Listed here are 2 T cell receptor beta chains from one sample, sequenced in a study of CXCR3-negative and CXCR3-positive naive CD8 T cells. Libraries of TRB cDNA were made by 5' RACE and carried UMIs. TCRdb reworked the 5' RACE reads into one entry per CDR3 protein, no DNA. The table gives tens of thousands of distinct CDR3 sequences; the top ten clones make up roughly a quarter of it. Sequencing used memory CD8+ T cells from blood. Source of these receptors: a human donor in good health. Some clones in this sample may be carry-over from other donors' samples.

The chain combines TRBV6-5 with TRBJ2-5; without DNA, the TCRdb call of TRBD2 cannot be checked. Germline CDR1 is MNHEY and CDR2 is SVGAGI. There are 14 residues in the CDR3. CDR3 residues: CASSTSGSQETQYF.

This sequence joins TRBV7-2 and TRBJ1-1; the D call of TRBD1 rests on TCRdb alone, since no DNA is present to check it. The CDR3 totals 17 residues. Germline CDR1 and CDR2: SGHTA and FQGNSA. The CDR3 here is CASSSEPNRGKNTEAFF.